One and the same sample provided the 24 T cell receptor beta chains below, sequenced in a study of blood T cell repertoires in COVID-19. The data were produced by immunoSEQ multiplex PCR, yet TCRdb's version contains in-frame clones alone and is incomplete. The table has tens of thousands of clones, around three quarters seen once. The sample taken for sequencing was peripheral blood. The receptors here all came from a human donor in a cohort sampled during active COVID-19.

This clone was detected only a few times. V gene TRBV28 combines with J gene TRBJ2-1, with 16 bases aligning to TRBD2. Germline trimming cut 6 bases from V and 6 bases from J; bases unmatched to any gene: 8. CDR3 size: 17 residues. Germline-derived CDR1 and CDR2 are MDHEN and SYDVKM. The CDR3 nucleotides are TGTGCCAGCAGGTACTCCGGGACTAGCGGGAGGGCCAATGAGCAGTTCTTC. This gives the protein CASRYSGTSGRANEQFF.

This clone was found many times. The chain is built from TRBV5-5 and TRBJ1-5; D is possibly TRBD1 (5 bases). The CDR3 spans 14 residues. V was cut by 6 bases and J by 9 bases, with 19 bases left in between. CDR1 is SGHKS and CDR2 is YYEKEE in the germline V gene (reference sequence). This CDR3 is CASTLSGGIRPQHF. The CDR3 DNA reads as TGTGCCAGCACCCTGAGTGGGGGGATAAGGCCCCAGCATTTT.

The V and J genes are TRBV5-4 and TRBJ2-2; TRBD2 matches at 7 bases. Germline V CDR1 and CDR2: SGHNT, YYREEE (reference sequence). The CDR3 length is 16 residues. After removal of 0 bases from V and 4 bases from J, the junction contained 6 bases not matched to a gene. CDR3 residues: CASSLAGIAGTGELFF. CDR3 DNA: TGTGCCAGCAGCTTGGCCGGGATAGCGGGCACCGGGGAGCTGTTTTTT.

The chain employs TRBV3-1 (or the pseudogene TRBV3-2) and TRBJ2-3; 7 bases map to TRBD2. Germline V gene lookup returns CDR1 LGHDT and CDR2 YNNKEL (reference sequence). The CDR3 has 16 residues. Trimming cost V 4 bases and J 3 bases; bases outside gene matches: 10. The CDR3 spells CASSPRTGGGTDTQYF. The DNA of the CDR3 is TGTGCCAGCAGCCCGCGGACGGGAGGTGGAACAGATACGCAGTATTTT.

The chain employs TRBV19 and TRBJ1-1; D is possibly TRBD1 (5 bases). The CDR3 runs to 15 residues. CDR1 LNHDA and CDR2 SQIVND come from the germline V gene (reference sequence). Trimming stripped 6 bases from V and 0 bases from J, with 14 bases between. This CDR3 is CASRKEAGLNTEAFF. The CDR3 bases are TGTGCCAGTAGAAAAGAGGCAGGGTTGAACACTGAAGCTTTCTTT.

CDR3 sequence reads: CASSGSGTFTGELFF. CDR3 nucleotides: TGTGCCAGCAGCGGTAGCGGGACTTTCACCGGGGAGCTGTTTTTT. The V gene is TRBV5-4, the J gene TRBJ2-2, with TRBD2 matching 8 bases. The V gene's germline CDR1 is SGHNT and CDR2 YYREEE (reference sequence). This CDR3 has 15 amino acids. V dropped 4 bases and J dropped 4; count of bases not matched to a gene: 6. Combining the CDR3 with reference TRBV5-4 and TRBJ2-2 gives the whole variable domain ETGVTQSPTHLIKTRGQQVTLRCSSQSGHNTVSWYQQALGQGPQFIFQYYREEENGRGNFPPRFSGLQFPNYSSELNVNALELDDSALYLCASSGSGTFTGELFFGEGSRLTVL.

The chain uses TRBV9 and TRBJ1-1; 9 bases match TRBD1. CDR1 and CDR2 from the germline V gene are SGDLS and YYNGEE. Trimming cost V 3 bases and J 7 bases; bases outside gene matches: 4. The CDR3 is made up of 13 amino acids. The CDR3 region has the DNA TGTGCCAGCAGCGGACAGGGGGTTGGTGAAGCTTTCTTT. As protein: CASSGQGVGEAFF.

This clone has more than one count but fewer than ten. The chain combines TRBV12-3 or TRBV12-4 with TRBJ1-3; D gene unclear. With 6 bases removed from V and 8 bases from J, the gap between germline ends came to 8 bases. The CDR3 runs to 11 residues. The CDR3 coding sequence is TGTGCCAGCAGCCCCCGAGACACCATATATTTT. It encodes CASSPRDTIYF.

A single count supports this clone. V usage is TRBV10-3 and J usage is TRBJ1-1, with no clear D. Germline V gene lookup returns CDR1 ENHRY and CDR2 SYGVKD. This CDR3 has 14 amino acids. The ends were cut back, 0 bases at V and 2 bases at J, with 7 bases in the middle. For the CDR3, the DNA is TGTGCCATCAGTGAGTCACAGACAAACACTGAAGCTTTCTTT. This codes for CAISESQTNTEAFF.

A few counts support this clone. The rearrangement joins TRBV4-1 to TRBJ2-1; 13 bases map to TRBD2. CDR1 and CDR2 from the germline V gene are MGHRA and YSYEKL. Trimming cost V 11 bases and J 5 bases; bases outside gene matches: 15. The CDR3 consists of 17 residues. The CDR3 DNA is TGCGCCGGAAATCGGACTAGCGGGAGTTTCCGTAACAATGAGCAGTTCTTC. It yields the protein CAGNRTSGSFRNNEQFF.

This chain uses TRBV4-3 with TRBJ2-2; TRBD1 matches at 7 bases. Germline CDR1 is LGHNA and CDR2 is YSLEER. This CDR3 is built from 14 residues. J gave up 6 bases and V 0 bases, and 1 base lay outside the gene matches. In nucleotides, the CDR3 is TGCGCCAGCAGCCAAGATCAGGGGGCCGGGGAGCTGTTTTTT. Amino acid sequence: CASSQDQGAGELFF.

This clone showed up just a few times. J is TRBJ2-6 and V is TRBV30; no definite D call. Trimming shortened V by 3 bases and J by 2 bases, and 11 bases separated the two germline ends. Germline V CDR1 and CDR2: GTSNPN, SVGIG (reference sequence). This CDR3 is built from 15 residues. CDR3 amino acids: CAWSIFRAGANVLTF. In nucleotides, the CDR3 is TGTGCCTGGAGCATCTTCCGGGCTGGGGCCAACGTCCTGACTTTC.

The J gene is TRBJ2-7, the V gene TRBV6-2 or TRBV6-3; possible D gene TRBD2, 5 bases. The V gene's germline CDR1 is MNHEY and CDR2 SVGEGT. The CDR3 loop spans 15 amino acids. Trimming took off 4 bases at V and 3 bases at J, with 16 bases between the two ends. This chain's CDR3 is CASSSPPGIYYEQYF. CDR3 in DNA: TGTGCCAGCAGTTCGCCCCCCGGGATCTACTACGAGCAGTACTTC.

The chain uses TRBV19 and TRBJ2-7; D might be TRBD2 (7 bases). The germline V gene has CDR1 LNHDA and CDR2 SQIVND (reference sequence). This CDR3 has 15 amino acids. V lost 2 bases to trimming and J lost 3 bases, with 14 bases between them. CDR3 sequence: CASSISGGPHYEQYF. The CDR3, as DNA: TGTGCCAGTAGTATATCCGGGGGGCCCCACTACGAGCAGTACTTC.

The gene calls are TRBV6-6 and TRBJ2-3; D call uncertain. The V end lost 8 bases, the J end lost 2 bases, and 5 bases lay between the germline ends. In germline, CDR1 is MNHNY, CDR2 SVGAGI (reference sequence). The CDR3 covers 11 residues. The CDR3 sequence: CASHITDTQYF. CDR3 in DNA: TGTGCCAGCCACATCACAGATACGCAGTATTTT.

In its sample, this clone was seen a few times. The chain uses TRBV7-2 and TRBJ2-1, with 7 bases lining up with TRBD2. V was clipped by 4 bases and J by 4 bases; unmatched bases: 13. CDR1 and CDR2 from the germline V gene are SGHTA and FQGNSA. The CDR3 runs 17 residues. This chain's CDR3 is CASSSSIRGGPYNEQFF. The CDR3 DNA reads as TGTGCCAGCAGCTCTTCGATTAGGGGAGGGCCTTACAATGAGCAGTTCTTC.

This chain's CDR3 is CAISESKGRNYGYTF. CDR3 nucleotides: TGTGCCATCAGTGAGTCGAAGGGGCGCAACTATGGCTACACCTTC. The rearrangement uses TRBV10-3 and TRBJ1-2, with D tentatively TRBD1 (5 bases). Germline assignment: CDR1 ENHRY and CDR2 SYGVKD. Deletions cut 0 bases from V and 2 bases from J, with 10 bases between. CDR3 length: 15 residues.

The chain has TRBV18 and TRBJ2-5; TRBD1 matches 10 bases. This CDR3 is built from 15 residues. V lost 3 bases and J lost 5; bases outside the gene matches: 6. Germline CDR1 and CDR2: KGHSH and LQKENI. CDR3 nucleotide sequence: TGTGCCAGCTCACCGAGACAGGGGGCTTGGGAGACCCAGTACTTC. Translating gives CASSPRQGAWETQYF.

The V call is TRBV5-4, the J call TRBJ2-7; the match to TRBD2 covers 13 bases. The CDR3 sequence is 16 residues long. Losses at the gene ends were 4 bases for V and 6 bases for J; bases not matched to a gene: 10. Germline-derived CDR1 and CDR2 are SGHNT and YYREEE (reference sequence). In nucleotides, the CDR3 is TGTGCCAGCAGCCCGAAGACTAGCGGGAGGTCGGCCGAGCAGTACTTC. As protein: CASSPKTSGRSAEQYF.

The chain links TRBV11-2 to TRBJ1-1; 8 nucleotides agree with TRBD1. The length of the CDR3 is 15 residues. Looked up from germline, CDR1 is SGHAT and CDR2 is FQNNGV. The trim removed 4 bases at V and 5 bases at J, leaving 9 bases unmatched. CDR3: CASSSTDRGGTEAFF. The CDR3 DNA reads as TGTGCCAGCAGCTCGACCGACAGGGGTGGTACTGAAGCTTTCTTT.

The chain carries TRBV7-9 and TRBJ1-2; TRBD1 is a possible D gene (6 bases). The germline V gene encodes CDR1 SEHNR and CDR2 FQNEAQ (reference sequence). The CDR3 totals 15 residues. V was pared by 5 bases and J by 5 bases, with 18 bases between. The CDR3 loop reads CASSPPTTGRYGYTF. The CDR3 DNA sequence: TGTGCCAGCAGCCCTCCTACGACAGGAAGGTATGGCTACACCTTC.

The CDR3 sequence is CASSLGVLARAYEQYF. DNA of the CDR3: TGTGCCAGCAGCTTAGGTGTTCTGGCGCGGGCCTACGAGCAGTACTTC. V is TRBV7-2 and J is TRBJ2-7, with D tentatively TRBD2 (5 bases). Deletions cut 1 base from V and 2 bases from J, with 15 bases between. Germline V gene data show CDR1 as SGHTA and CDR2 as FQGNSA. The length of the CDR3 is 16 residues.

This chain connects TRBV30 to TRBJ1-1, with D perhaps TRBD1 (6 bases). V was trimmed by 5 bases and J by 7 bases, leaving 11 bases between them. CDR3 length equals 11 residues. The germline V gene encodes CDR1 GTSNPN and CDR2 SVGIG (reference sequence). CDR3 coding DNA: TGTGCCTGGGCAGGGGCCGGTGAAGCTTTCTTT. Its translation: CAWAGAGEAFF.

The V gene is TRBV7-2, the J gene TRBJ2-2; D gene ambiguous. Per germline, CDR1 SGHTA and CDR2 FQGNSA. The CDR3 length is 15 residues. V was clipped by 7 bases and J by 2 bases, with 14 bases between them. In DNA form, the CDR3 reads TGTGCCAGCATCCTTACGGTAGCAAACACCGGGGAGCTGTTTTTT. Encoded protein: CASILTVANTGELFF.